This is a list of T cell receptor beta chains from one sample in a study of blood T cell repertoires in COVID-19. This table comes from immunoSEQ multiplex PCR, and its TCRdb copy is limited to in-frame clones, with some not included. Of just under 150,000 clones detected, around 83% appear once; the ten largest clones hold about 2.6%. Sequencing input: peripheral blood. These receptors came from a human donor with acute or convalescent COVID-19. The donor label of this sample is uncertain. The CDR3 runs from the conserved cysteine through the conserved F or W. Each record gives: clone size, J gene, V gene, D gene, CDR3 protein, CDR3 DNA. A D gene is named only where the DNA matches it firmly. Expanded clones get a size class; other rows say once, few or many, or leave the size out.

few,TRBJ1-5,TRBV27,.,CASSPQRAATNQPQHF,TGTGCCAGCAGTCCCCAGAGGGCGGCCACTAATCAGCCCCAGCATTTT
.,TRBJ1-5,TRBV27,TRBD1,CASSYRGNQPQHF,TGTGCCAGCAGTTACAGGGGAAATCAGCCCCAGCATTTT
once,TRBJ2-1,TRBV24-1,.,CATSDRQKSNEQFF,TGTGCCACCAGTGACCGACAGAAAAGCAATGAGCAGTTCTTC
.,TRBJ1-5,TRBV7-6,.,CASSLVSGDSNQPQHF,TGTGCCAGCAGCTTAGTGTCGGGGGATAGCAATCAGCCCCAGCATTTT
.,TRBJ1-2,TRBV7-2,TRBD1,CASSPGGRYGYTF,TGTGCCAGCAGCCCAGGGGGCCGCTATGGCTACACCTTC
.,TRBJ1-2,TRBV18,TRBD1,CASSPPGTGTDYGYTF,TGTGCCAGCTCACCACCGGGGACAGGGACGGACTATGGCTACACCTTC
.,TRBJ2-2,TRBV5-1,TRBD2,CASSRLAGDHTGELFF,TGCGCCAGCAGCCGACTAGCGGGAGACCACACCGGGGAGCTGTTTTTT
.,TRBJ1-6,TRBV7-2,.,CASSAGGSSYNSPLHF,TGTGCCAGCAGCGCGGGGGGCAGCTCCTATAATTCACCCCTCCACTTT
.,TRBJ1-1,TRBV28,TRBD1,CASRKIRTGVGTEAFF,TGTGCCAGCAGAAAAATCCGGACAGGGGTGGGGACTGAAGCTTTCTTT
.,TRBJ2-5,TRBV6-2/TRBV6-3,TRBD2,CASSYPLAGGRERETQYF,TGTGCCAGCAGTTACCCCCTAGCGGGGGGGCGTGAAAGAGAGACCCAGTACTTC